The entry below gives a single T cell receptor (beta chain) sequence along with its context. This sample stems from a study of shared clonotypes between healthy human individuals. Across the whole study: Serving as donors were a couple of women and a few men, whose ages spanned 18 to 49.

Naivety among CD8 cells was defined by CD45RO negativity and positive CCR7 selection, thereby excluding terminally differentiated effector memory CD45RA+ cells. Donors had no recently reported acute infections or vaccinations and were HIV-negative. The donor cohort consisted entirely of Caucasian adults residing in Nashville, Tennessee. The CDR3 has 13 amino acids. Germline CDR1 is SQVTM and CDR2 is ANQGSEA. J was trimmed by 1 base and V by 7 bases; bases with no gene match: 3. The repertoire was sequenced with immunoSEQ multiplex PCR; TCRdb's copy has only in-frame clones and lacks some. The profile shows about 870,000 clones, about 92% of them singletons.

This TCR was sampled from a man aged 30-40 years in good health. Sequences were obtained from naive CD8+ T cells sorted from blood. This chain uses TRBV29-1 with TRBJ2-7; TRBD1 agrees at 11 bases. The CDR3 protein is CSGRDRGSYEQYF. In nucleotides, the CDR3 is TGCAGCGGCCGGGACAGGGGGTCCTACGAGCAGTACTTC.